The next 2 T cell receptor beta chains were all read from a single sample in a study of T-cell memory formation after mild COVID-19. TCRdb fed the 5' RACE reads into MiXCR, producing one record per CDR3 protein. Among about 110,000 distinct CDR3 sequences listed, roughly a sixth were seen once. Sequenced sample: PBMCs or a T cell subset sorted from them (not recorded which). Every receptor here comes from a man aged 18 to 29 who had mild COVID-19 (a few samples of this study predate the infection). Cell type and time point are not known.

Ten or more counts support this clonotype. The chain joins TRBV5-1 to TRBJ2-3, with D unresolved. The germline CDR1 and CDR2 sequences are SGHRS and YFSETQ. Between the trimmed V and J ends, which lost 5 bases and 4 bases, there was a span of 5 bases. The CDR3 has 11 amino acids. CDR3 loop: CASRQADTQYF. The CDR3 DNA reads TGCGCCAGCAGGCAAGCAGATACGCAGTATTTT.

V usage is TRBV12-3 or TRBV12-4 and J usage is TRBJ2-3; 8 nucleotides match TRBD2. The junction had 8 bases not matched to a gene; V was cut back by 6 bases and J by 6 bases. The CDR3 contains 14 residues. CDR3 in amino acids: CASRRSGGGDTQYF. CDR3 in DNA: TGTGCCAGCAGACGAAGCGGGGGTGGGGATACGCAGTATTTT.